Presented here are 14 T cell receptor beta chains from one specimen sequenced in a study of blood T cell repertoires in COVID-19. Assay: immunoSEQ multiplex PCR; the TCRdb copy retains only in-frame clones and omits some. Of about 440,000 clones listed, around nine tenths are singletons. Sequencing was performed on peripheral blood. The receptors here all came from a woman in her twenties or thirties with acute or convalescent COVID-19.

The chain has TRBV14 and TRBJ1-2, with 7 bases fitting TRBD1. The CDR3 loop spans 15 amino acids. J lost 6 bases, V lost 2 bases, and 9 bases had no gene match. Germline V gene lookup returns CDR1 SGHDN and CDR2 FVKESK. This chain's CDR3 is CASSQRTGGVHGYTF. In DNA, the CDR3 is TGTGCCAGCAGCCAAAGGACAGGAGGCGTTCATGGCTACACCTTC.

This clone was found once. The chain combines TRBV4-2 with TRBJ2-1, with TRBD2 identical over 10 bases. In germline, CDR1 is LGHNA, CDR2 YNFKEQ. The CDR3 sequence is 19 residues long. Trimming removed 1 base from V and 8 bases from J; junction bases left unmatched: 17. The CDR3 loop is CASSQARGIAGGMGDEQFF. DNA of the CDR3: TGTGCCAGCAGCCAAGCCAGGGGGATAGCGGGGGGCATGGGCGATGAGCAGTTCTTC.

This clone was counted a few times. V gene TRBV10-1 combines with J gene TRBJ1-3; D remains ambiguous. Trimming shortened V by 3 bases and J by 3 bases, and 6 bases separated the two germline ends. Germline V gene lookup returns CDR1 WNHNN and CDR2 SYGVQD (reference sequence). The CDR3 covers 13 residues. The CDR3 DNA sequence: TGCGCCAGCAGTGATTTGCGTGGAAACACCATATATTTT. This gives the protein CASSDLRGNTIYF.

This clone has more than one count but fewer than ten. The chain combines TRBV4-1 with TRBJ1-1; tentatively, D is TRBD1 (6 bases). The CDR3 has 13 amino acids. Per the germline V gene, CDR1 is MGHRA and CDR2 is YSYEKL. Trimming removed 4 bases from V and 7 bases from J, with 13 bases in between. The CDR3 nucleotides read TGCGCCAGCAGCCGCGGACAGCTTGTTGAAGCTTTCTTT. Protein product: CASSRGQLVEAFF.

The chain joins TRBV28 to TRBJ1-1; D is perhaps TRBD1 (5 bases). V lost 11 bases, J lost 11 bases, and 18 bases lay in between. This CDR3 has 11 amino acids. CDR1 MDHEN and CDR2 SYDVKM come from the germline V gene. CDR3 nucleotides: TGTGCCGGAGGGACTTTGCTGAGGGCTTTCTTT. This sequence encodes CAGGTLLRAFF. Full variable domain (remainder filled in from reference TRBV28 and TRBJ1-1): DVKVTQSSRYLVKRTGEKVFLECVQDMDHENMFWYRQDPGLGLRLIYFSYDVKMKEKGDIPEGYSVSREKKERFSLILESASTNQTSMYLCAGGTLLRAFFGQGTRLTVV.

The CDR3 sequence is CATYTNVRRSEKLFF. DNA for the CDR3: TGTGCCACCTATACAAACGTCCGGCGGAGTGAAAAACTGTTTTTT. This chain links TRBV24-1 with TRBJ1-4; unclear D gene. The length of the CDR3 is 15 residues. V was pared by 9 bases and J by 7 bases, with 20 bases between. In germline, CDR1 is KGHDR, CDR2 SFDVKD.

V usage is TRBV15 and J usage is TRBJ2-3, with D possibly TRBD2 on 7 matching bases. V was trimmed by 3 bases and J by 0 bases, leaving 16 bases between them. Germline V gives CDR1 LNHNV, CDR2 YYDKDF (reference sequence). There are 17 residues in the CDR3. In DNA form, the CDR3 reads TGTGCCACCAGCAGGGGGCTTAGGGGGGGTAGCACAGATACGCAGTATTTT. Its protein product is CATSRGLRGGSTDTQYF.

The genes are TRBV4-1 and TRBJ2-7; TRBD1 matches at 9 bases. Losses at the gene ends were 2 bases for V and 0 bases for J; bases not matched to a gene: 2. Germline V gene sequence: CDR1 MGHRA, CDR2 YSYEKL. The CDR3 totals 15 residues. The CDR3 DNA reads TGCGCCAGCAGCCAACCGGGACAGGGCTCCTACGAGCAGTACTTC. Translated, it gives CASSQPGQGSYEQYF.

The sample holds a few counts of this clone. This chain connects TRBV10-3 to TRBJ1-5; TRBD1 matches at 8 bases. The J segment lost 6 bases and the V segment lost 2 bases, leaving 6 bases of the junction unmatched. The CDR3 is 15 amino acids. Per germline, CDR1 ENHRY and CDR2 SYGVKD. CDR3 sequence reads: CAISERAGGSQPQHF. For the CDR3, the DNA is TGTGCCATCAGTGAGAGGGCAGGGGGCTCTCAGCCCCAGCATTTT.

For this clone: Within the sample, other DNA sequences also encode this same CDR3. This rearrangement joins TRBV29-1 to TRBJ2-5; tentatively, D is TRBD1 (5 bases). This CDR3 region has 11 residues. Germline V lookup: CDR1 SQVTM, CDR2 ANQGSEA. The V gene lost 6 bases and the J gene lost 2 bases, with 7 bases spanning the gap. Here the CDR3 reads CSVDSQETQYF. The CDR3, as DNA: TGCAGCGTAGACAGTCAAGAGACCCAGTACTTC.

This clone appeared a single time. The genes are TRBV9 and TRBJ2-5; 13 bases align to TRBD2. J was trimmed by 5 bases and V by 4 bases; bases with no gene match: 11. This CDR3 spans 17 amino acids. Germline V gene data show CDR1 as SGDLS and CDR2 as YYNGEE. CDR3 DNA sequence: TGTGCCAGCAGCATCCAAGGACTAGCGGGGGAGCGGGAGACCCAGTACTTC. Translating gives CASSIQGLAGERETQYF.

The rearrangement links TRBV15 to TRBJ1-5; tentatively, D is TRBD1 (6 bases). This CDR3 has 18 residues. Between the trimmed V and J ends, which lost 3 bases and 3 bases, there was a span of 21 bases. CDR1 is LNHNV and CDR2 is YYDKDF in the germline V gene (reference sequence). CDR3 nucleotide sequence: TGTGCCACCAGCAGCCTCTTCCTGGAACAGGGTAACAATCAGCCCCAGCATTTT. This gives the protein CATSSLFLEQGNNQPQHF.

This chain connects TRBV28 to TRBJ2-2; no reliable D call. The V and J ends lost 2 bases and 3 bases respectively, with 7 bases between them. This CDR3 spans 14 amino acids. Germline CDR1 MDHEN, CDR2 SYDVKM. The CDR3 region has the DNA TGTGCCAGCAGTTTACCTTTTGACACCGGGGAGCTGTTTTTT. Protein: CASSLPFDTGELFF.

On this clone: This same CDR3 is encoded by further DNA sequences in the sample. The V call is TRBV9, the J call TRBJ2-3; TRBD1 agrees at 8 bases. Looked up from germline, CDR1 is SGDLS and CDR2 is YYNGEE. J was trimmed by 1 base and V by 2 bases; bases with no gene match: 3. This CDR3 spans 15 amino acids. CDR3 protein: CASSVSGGGTDTQYF. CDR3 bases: TGTGCCAGCAGCGTCTCAGGGGGCGGCACAGATACGCAGTATTTT.